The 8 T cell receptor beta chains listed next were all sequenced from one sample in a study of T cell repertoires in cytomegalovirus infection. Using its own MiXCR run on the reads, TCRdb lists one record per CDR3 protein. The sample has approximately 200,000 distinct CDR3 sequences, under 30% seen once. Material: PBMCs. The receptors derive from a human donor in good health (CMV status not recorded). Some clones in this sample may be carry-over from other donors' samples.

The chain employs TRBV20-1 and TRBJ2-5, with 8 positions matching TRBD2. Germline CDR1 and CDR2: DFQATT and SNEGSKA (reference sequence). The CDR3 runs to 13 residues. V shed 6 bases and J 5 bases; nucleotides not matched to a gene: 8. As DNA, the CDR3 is TGCAGTGCCCCCGGACTAGCTCGGGAGACCCAGTACTTC. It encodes CSAPGLARETQYF.

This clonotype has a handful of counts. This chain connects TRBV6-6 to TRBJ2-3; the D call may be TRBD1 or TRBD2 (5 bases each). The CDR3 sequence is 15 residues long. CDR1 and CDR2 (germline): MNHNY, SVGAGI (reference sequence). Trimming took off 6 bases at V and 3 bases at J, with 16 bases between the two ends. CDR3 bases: TGTGCCAGCAGCCATACAGGATGGGAGACAGATACGCAGTATTTT. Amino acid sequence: CASSHTGWETDTQYF.

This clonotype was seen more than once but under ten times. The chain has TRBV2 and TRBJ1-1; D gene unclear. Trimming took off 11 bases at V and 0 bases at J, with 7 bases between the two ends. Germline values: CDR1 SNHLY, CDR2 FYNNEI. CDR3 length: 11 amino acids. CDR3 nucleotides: TGTGCCTGCCTCCTGAACACTGAAGCTTTCTTT. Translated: CACLLNTEAFF.

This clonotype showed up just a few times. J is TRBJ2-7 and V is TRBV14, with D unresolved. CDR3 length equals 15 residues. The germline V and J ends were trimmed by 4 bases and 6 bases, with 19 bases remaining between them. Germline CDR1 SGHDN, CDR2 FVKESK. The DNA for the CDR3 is TGTGCCAGCAGCCCGACGGATGCCCCACTTGGCGAGCAGTACTTC. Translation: CASSPTDAPLGEQYF.

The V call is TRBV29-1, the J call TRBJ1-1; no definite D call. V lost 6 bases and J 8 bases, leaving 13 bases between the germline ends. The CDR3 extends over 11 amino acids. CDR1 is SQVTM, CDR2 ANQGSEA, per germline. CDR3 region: CSVRVAKEAFF. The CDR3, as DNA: TGCAGCGTCCGGGTCGCAAAGGAAGCTTTCTTT.

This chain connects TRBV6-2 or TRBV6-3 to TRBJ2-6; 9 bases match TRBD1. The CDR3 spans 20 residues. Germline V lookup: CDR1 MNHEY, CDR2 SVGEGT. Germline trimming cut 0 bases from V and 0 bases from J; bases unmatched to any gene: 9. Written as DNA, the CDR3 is TGTGCCAGCAGTTACTCGAGAACCGGGACAGGGTTCTCTGGGGCCAACGTCCTGACTTTC. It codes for CASSYSRTGTGFSGANVLTF.

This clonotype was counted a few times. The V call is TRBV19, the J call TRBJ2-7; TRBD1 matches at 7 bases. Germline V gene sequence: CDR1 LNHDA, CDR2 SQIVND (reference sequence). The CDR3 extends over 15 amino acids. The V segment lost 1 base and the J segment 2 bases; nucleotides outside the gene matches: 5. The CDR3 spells CASSIVMGQTYEQYF. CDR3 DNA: TGTGCCAGTAGTATAGTCATGGGACAGACCTACGAGCAGTACTTC.

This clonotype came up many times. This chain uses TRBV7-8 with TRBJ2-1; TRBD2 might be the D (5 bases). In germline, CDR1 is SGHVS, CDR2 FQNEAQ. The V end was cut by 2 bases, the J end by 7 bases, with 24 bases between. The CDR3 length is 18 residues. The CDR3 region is CASSLRGSGTDWGNEQFF. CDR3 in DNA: TGTGCCAGCAGCTTACGAGGGAGCGGAACGGATTGGGGAAATGAGCAGTTCTTC. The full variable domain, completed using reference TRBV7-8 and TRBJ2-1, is GAGVSQSPRYKVAKRGQDVALRCDPISGHVSLFWYQQALGQGPEFLTYFQNEAQLDKSGLPSDRFFAERPEGSVSTLKIQRTQQEDSAVYLCASSLRGSGTDWGNEQFFGPGTRLTVL.